This is a list of T cell receptor beta chains from one sample in a study of blood T cell repertoires in COVID-19. Repertoires were generated with immunoSEQ multiplex PCR, while TCRdb's copy carries only in-frame clones and drops some. The sample has some 400,000 clones; roughly nine tenths are singletons. The sample comprised PBMCs or T cells enriched from blood (not recorded which). These receptors were collected from a man aged 30 to 45 who had recovered from COVID-19. CDR3s include the opening cysteine and the closing phenylalanine or tryptophan. A D gene is named only where the DNA matches it firmly. Size tells how often a clone was seen (once, few, many) or the class of an expanded clone, and some rows leave it out.

CDR3 protein: CASSPRQGDEKLFF
CDR3 DNA: TGTGCCAGCTCACCTCGGCAGGGGGATGAAAAACTGTTTTTT
clone size: -
J gene: TRBJ1-4
D gene: TRBD1
V gene: TRBV18

CDR3 protein: CASSPRTGWGVNEKLFF
CDR3 DNA: TGTGCCAGCTCACCACGGACAGGCTGGGGGGTTAATGAAAAACTGTTTTTT
clone size: -
J gene: TRBJ1-4
D gene: TRBD1
V gene: TRBV18

CDR3 protein: CASSESALSQETQYF
CDR3 DNA: TGCGCCAGCAGTGAGTCGGCCCTGTCCCAAGAGACCCAGTACTTC
clone size: -
J gene: TRBJ2-5
D gene: -
V gene: TRBV10-1

CDR3 protein: CASSSRTSGSTDEQFF
CDR3 DNA: TGTGCCAGCAGTTCCCGGACTAGCGGGAGTACCGATGAGCAGTTCTTC
clone size: -
J gene: TRBJ2-1
D gene: TRBD2
V gene: TRBV2

CDR3 protein: CAWSSGQGNQPQHF
CDR3 DNA: TGTGCCTGGAGTTCCGGACAGGGCAATCAGCCCCAGCATTTT
clone size: -
J gene: TRBJ1-5
D gene: TRBD1
V gene: TRBV30

CDR3 protein: CASSPGTARYYGYTF
CDR3 DNA: TGCGCCAGCAGCCCCGGGACAGCTCGCTACTATGGCTACACCTTC
clone size: -
J gene: TRBJ1-2
D gene: TRBD1
V gene: TRBV5-1

CDR3 protein: CAWWTTRAAAEAFF
CDR3 DNA: TGTGCCTGGTGGACAACCAGGGCCGCCGCTGAAGCTTTCTTT
clone size: -
J gene: TRBJ1-1
D gene: -
V gene: TRBV30

CDR3 protein: CASRPGHQNTEAFF
CDR3 DNA: TGTGCCAGCCGCCCTGGGCACCAAAACACTGAAGCTTTCTTT
clone size: -
J gene: TRBJ1-1
D gene: -
V gene: TRBV6-5

CDR3 protein: CASSYAGVRTGELFF
CDR3 DNA: TGTGCCAGCAGTTACGCGGGAGTAAGGACCGGGGAGCTGTTTTTT
clone size: -
J gene: TRBJ2-2
D gene: TRBD2
V gene: TRBV6-5

CDR3 protein: CASSSLKAGGSYEQYF
CDR3 DNA: TGTGCCAGCAGTTCTCTCAAGGCAGGGGGCTCCTACGAGCAGTACTTC
clone size: -
J gene: TRBJ2-7
D gene: TRBD1
V gene: TRBV6-2/TRBV6-3

CDR3 protein: CASSPGLAYEQFF
CDR3 DNA: TGTGCCAGCAGCCCGGGACTAGCCTATGAGCAGTTCTTC
clone size: -
J gene: TRBJ2-1
D gene: TRBD2
V gene: TRBV7-3

CDR3 protein: CASSLEGHQETQYF
CDR3 DNA: TGCGCCAGCAGCTTAGAGGGACATCAAGAGACCCAGTACTTC
clone size: -
J gene: TRBJ2-5
D gene: -
V gene: TRBV5-1

CDR3 protein: CASSFGQGYGYTF
CDR3 DNA: TGTGCCAGTAGTTTTGGTCAGGGGTACGGCTACACCTTC
clone size: -
J gene: TRBJ1-2
D gene: -
V gene: TRBV19

CDR3 protein: CASSPTWTDPGSPLHF
CDR3 DNA: TGTGCCAGCAGCCCCACCTGGACAGACCCTGGGTCACCCCTCCACTTT
clone size: -
J gene: TRBJ1-6
D gene: -
V gene: TRBV4-2

CDR3 protein: CASSQPSGSGEAFF
CDR3 DNA: TGTGCCAGCAGCCAACCCTCAGGGTCTGGGGAAGCTTTCTTT
clone size: few
J gene: TRBJ1-1
D gene: -
V gene: TRBV3-1/TRBV3-2

CDR3 protein: CASSSRLAGGAYEQYF
CDR3 DNA: TGTGCCAGCAGCTCCCGACTAGCGGGAGGTGCCTACGAGCAGTACTTC
clone size: -
J gene: TRBJ2-7
D gene: TRBD2
V gene: TRBV5-5

CDR3 protein: CAWSAMDREYEQYF
CDR3 DNA: TGTGCCTGGAGCGCCATGGACAGGGAGTACGAGCAGTACTTC
clone size: -
J gene: TRBJ2-7
D gene: TRBD1
V gene: TRBV30

CDR3 protein: CATRDKRSYGYTF
CDR3 DNA: TGTGCCACCAGGGACAAGCGTAGCTATGGCTACACCTTC
clone size: -
J gene: TRBJ1-2
D gene: -
V gene: TRBV24-1

CDR3 protein: CASSIVEQVATEAFF
CDR3 DNA: TGTGCCAGTAGTATAGTCGAACAGGTCGCCACTGAAGCTTTCTTT
clone size: -
J gene: TRBJ1-1
D gene: -
V gene: TRBV19

CDR3 protein: CSVESPGPSSGNTIYF
CDR3 DNA: TGCAGCGTTGAATCCCCAGGGCCGAGCTCTGGAAACACCATATATTTT
clone size: -
J gene: TRBJ1-3
D gene: -
V gene: TRBV29-1

CDR3 protein: CASSQGQRESETQYF
CDR3 DNA: TGTGCCAGCAGCCAAGGGCAGCGGGAGTCCGAGACCCAGTACTTC
clone size: -
J gene: TRBJ2-5
D gene: TRBD2
V gene: TRBV4-2

CDR3 protein: CASSLAESSYEQYF
CDR3 DNA: TGTGCCAGCAGCTTAGCAGAGAGCTCCTACGAGCAGTACTTC
clone size: -
J gene: TRBJ2-7
D gene: -
V gene: TRBV7-9

CDR3 protein: CASKGDGKDKTYGYTF
CDR3 DNA: TGTGCCAGCAAGGGGGACGGAAAGGATAAAACATATGGCTACACCTTC
clone size: -
J gene: TRBJ1-2
D gene: -
V gene: TRBV3-1/TRBV3-2

CDR3 protein: CASSHKLAGVVDTQYF
CDR3 DNA: TGTGCCAGCAGCCACAAACTAGCGGGAGTTGTAGATACGCAGTATTTT
clone size: -
J gene: TRBJ2-3
D gene: TRBD2
V gene: TRBV3-1/TRBV3-2

CDR3 protein: CASSQVQISGNTIYF
CDR3 DNA: TGTGCCAGCAGCCAAGTACAGATCTCTGGAAACACCATATATTTT
clone size: -
J gene: TRBJ1-3
D gene: -
V gene: TRBV3-1/TRBV3-2

CDR3 protein: CASSAPGQVYEQYF
CDR3 DNA: TGTGCCAGCAGTGCCCCCGGTCAGGTTTACGAGCAGTACTTC
clone size: -
J gene: TRBJ2-7
D gene: -
V gene: TRBV25-1

CDR3 protein: CASSQRGQGRYNSPLHF
CDR3 DNA: TGTGCCAGCAGCCAAAGAGGACAGGGAAGATATAATTCACCCCTCCACTTT
clone size: once
J gene: TRBJ1-6
D gene: TRBD1
V gene: TRBV4-2

CDR3 protein: CAISESRARGYGYTF
CDR3 DNA: TGTGCCATCAGTGAGTCGAGGGCGCGAGGGTATGGCTACACCTTC
clone size: few
J gene: TRBJ1-2
D gene: -
V gene: TRBV10-3

CDR3 protein: CASSQERGYTF
CDR3 DNA: TGTGCCAGCAGCCAAGAGCGGGGCTACACCTTC
clone size: -
J gene: TRBJ1-2
D gene: -
V gene: TRBV3-1/TRBV3-2

CDR3 protein: CASSFSPRADAGNTIYF
CDR3 DNA: TGCGCCAGCAGCTTCTCTCCCAGGGCAGACGCTGGAAACACCATATATTTT
clone size: -
J gene: TRBJ1-3
D gene: -
V gene: TRBV5-1

CDR3 protein: CASSFPQGDEQYF
CDR3 DNA: TGTGCCAGCAGTTTCCCACAGGGCGACGAGCAGTACTTC
clone size: -
J gene: TRBJ2-7
D gene: -
V gene: TRBV6-2/TRBV6-3

CDR3 protein: CASSEGAAPNYGYTF
CDR3 DNA: TGTGCCAGCAGTGAGGGGGCAGCCCCCAACTATGGCTACACCTTC
clone size: -
J gene: TRBJ1-2
D gene: -
V gene: TRBV2

CDR3 protein: CASSPLRDRRDGYTF
CDR3 DNA: TGTGCCAGCAGCCCTCTCCGGGACAGGCGAGATGGCTACACCTTC
clone size: -
J gene: TRBJ1-2
D gene: TRBD1
V gene: TRBV7-8

CDR3 protein: CASSVAGGPYEQYF
CDR3 DNA: TGTGCCAGCAGTGTTGCAGGAGGACCCTACGAGCAGTACTTC
clone size: once
J gene: TRBJ2-7
D gene: -
V gene: TRBV2

CDR3 protein: CASTLMGTSGRAWGGTQYF
CDR3 DNA: TGTGCCAGCACCCTCATGGGGACTAGCGGGAGGGCTTGGGGCGGGACCCAGTACTTC
clone size: -
J gene: TRBJ2-5
D gene: TRBD2
V gene: TRBV28

CDR3 protein: CASRSPAGAEQYF
CDR3 DNA: TGCGCCAGCAGAAGCCCAGCGGGAGCCGAGCAGTACTTC
clone size: -
J gene: TRBJ2-7
D gene: TRBD2
V gene: TRBV5-1

CDR3 protein: CASSLSGRNYNEQFF
CDR3 DNA: TGTGCCAGCAGTCTCAGCGGGAGGAACTACAATGAGCAGTTCTTC
clone size: -
J gene: TRBJ2-1
D gene: TRBD2
V gene: TRBV3-1/TRBV3-2

CDR3 protein: CSVVYAGGTEAFF
CDR3 DNA: TGCAGCGTTGTTTATGCAGGGGGCACTGAAGCTTTCTTT
clone size: -
J gene: TRBJ1-1
D gene: TRBD1
V gene: TRBV29-1

CDR3 protein: CASRFTRDFQEETQYF
CDR3 DNA: TGTGCCAGCAGGTTTACCCGGGACTTCCAGGAGGAGACCCAGTACTTC
clone size: -
J gene: TRBJ2-5
D gene: -
V gene: TRBV11-1

CDR3 protein: CASSSTVSPRNIQYF
CDR3 DNA: TGCGCCAGCAGCTCCACGGTGAGCCCCCGAAACATTCAGTACTTC
clone size: -
J gene: TRBJ2-4
D gene: -
V gene: TRBV5-1

CDR3 protein: CASTEGGRETQYF
CDR3 DNA: TGTGCCAGTACCGAGGGAGGGCGAGAGACCCAGTACTTC
clone size: -
J gene: TRBJ2-5
D gene: TRBD2
V gene: TRBV28

CDR3 protein: CASSIQATGGNTIYF
CDR3 DNA: TGTGCCAGTAGTATTCAGGCAACCGGTGGAAACACCATATATTTT
clone size: -
J gene: TRBJ1-3
D gene: -
V gene: TRBV19

CDR3 protein: CASSLDRNYGYTF
CDR3 DNA: TGTGCCAGCAGCCTGGACAGGAACTATGGCTACACCTTC
clone size: -
J gene: TRBJ1-2
D gene: TRBD1
V gene: TRBV6-5

CDR3 protein: CASSFGSGEETQYF
CDR3 DNA: TGTGCCAGCAGCTTCGGAAGCGGAGAAGAGACCCAGTACTTC
clone size: -
J gene: TRBJ2-5
D gene: -
V gene: TRBV5-6

CDR3 protein: CAWSAGLVVGTQYF
CDR3 DNA: TGTGCCTGGAGCGCTGGACTAGTCGTGGGGACCCAGTACTTC
clone size: -
J gene: TRBJ2-5
D gene: TRBD2
V gene: TRBV30

CDR3 protein: CASSTRWGDQDYGYTF
CDR3 DNA: TGTGCCAGCAGCACCCGGTGGGGGGATCAAGACTATGGCTACACCTTC
clone size: -
J gene: TRBJ1-2
D gene: -
V gene: TRBV7-9

CDR3 protein: CASSVGTSIDEQFF
CDR3 DNA: TGTGCCAGCAGCGTAGGGACTAGCATCGATGAGCAGTTCTTC
clone size: -
J gene: TRBJ2-1
D gene: TRBD2
V gene: TRBV7-3

CDR3 protein: CAISGSGTGQETQYF
CDR3 DNA: TGTGCCATCAGTGGATCCGGGACAGGACAAGAGACCCAGTACTTC
clone size: -
J gene: TRBJ2-5
D gene: TRBD1
V gene: TRBV10-3

CDR3 protein: CASSLVGQGAYEQYF
CDR3 DNA: TGTGCCAGCAGCTTGGTGGGACAGGGGGCATACGAGCAGTACTTC
clone size: once
J gene: TRBJ2-7
D gene: TRBD1
V gene: TRBV11-2

CDR3 protein: CAGASGDIGELFF
CDR3 DNA: TGTGCCGGGGCCTCAGGGGATATCGGGGAGCTGTTTTTT
clone size: -
J gene: TRBJ2-2
D gene: -
V gene: TRBV9